The clone carrying this T cell receptor beta chain was seen a few times. Its target is not known. There are 13 residues in the CDR3. Germline CDR1 LNHDA, CDR2 SQIVND (reference sequence). V shed 5 bases and J 9 bases; nucleotides not matched to a gene: 2. Sequencing was performed with immunoSEQ multiplex PCR; in TCRdb, only in-frame clones are kept and a portion is missing. The sample holds about 130,000 clones; over 85% are singletons and the top ten take around 0.16%. This sample was included in a study of graft-versus-host responses after intestinal transplantation. Looking at the study overall: Recipients underwent multivisceral, liver-intestinal, or isolated intestinal transplants. All of the recipients had induction that used anti-thymocyte globulin, then tacrolimus and steroids for around 3 years.

Findings and caveats of the study: With peak circulating GvH clone levels came an association with early post-transplant HvG declines. Across patients carrying graft-donor T cell macrochimerism, allografts held high graft-versus-host to host-versus-graft clonal ratios.

The V call is TRBV19, the J call TRBJ1-6; 9 bases match TRBD1. This receptor was identified in a human donor who received an intestinal transplant. The input for sequencing was unstimulated CD4+ T cells sorted from spleen or lymph node cells, taken before intestinal transplant. CDR3 loop: CASSGQGTSPLHF. In DNA form, the CDR3 reads TGTGCCAGTAGTGGACAGGGGACTTCACCCCTCCACTTT.